This T cell receptor beta chain was observed in a study of cytomegalovirus exposure and HLA in healthy donors. Study-level background: An early data release held tens of millions of unique TCRs from HLA-typed donors.

PCR used 60 Vbeta primers and 13 Jbeta primers. The data were produced by immunoSEQ multiplex PCR, yet TCRdb's version contains in-frame clones alone and is incomplete. This sample has around 150,000 clones, with 68% found just once. V was cut by 9 bases and J by 6 bases, with 18 bases left in between. The germline gives CDR1 LNHDA, CDR2 SQIVND (reference sequence). The CDR3 contains 13 residues. Specimen: PBMCs. The receptor comes from a man in his sixties in good health and CMV-seronegative. The V and J genes are TRBV19 and TRBJ2-7; D might be TRBD2 (6 bases). CDR3 in DNA: TGTGCCAGCCGTCTGACGGGAGCGTTCGAGCAGTACTTC. Its translation: CASRLTGAFEQYF.